The subject of this entry is one T cell receptor (beta chain). Its antigen is currently unknown. UMI-labeled 5' RACE yielded the TRB cDNA libraries. TCRdb reanalyzed the 5' RACE reads and collapses them to one entry per CDR3 protein, without DNA. Its clone listing holds around 95,000 distinct CDR3 sequences. The entry originates in a study of CXCR3-negative and CXCR3-positive naive CD8 T cells. General study findings and limits: The study found more hydrophobic TRB CDR3s in CXCR3-positive naive cells than in CXCR3-negative naive cells. Naive CXCR3-negative cells resembled naive CXCR3-positive cells in TRBV-TRBJ usage; memory cells differed.

The origin of this receptor is a human donor in good health. Some clones in this sample may be carry-over from other donors' samples. The source material was naive CXCR3+ CD8+ T cells from blood. The subset is: CD45RO-CCR7+CD27+CD95- naive CD8+ T cells expressing CXCR3 (TNR3+).

The CDR3 reads CASSIGAGGTEAFF. The rearrangement uses TRBV19 and TRBJ1-1. The V gene's germline CDR1 is LNHDA and CDR2 SQIVND (reference sequence). The CDR3 extends over 14 amino acids.